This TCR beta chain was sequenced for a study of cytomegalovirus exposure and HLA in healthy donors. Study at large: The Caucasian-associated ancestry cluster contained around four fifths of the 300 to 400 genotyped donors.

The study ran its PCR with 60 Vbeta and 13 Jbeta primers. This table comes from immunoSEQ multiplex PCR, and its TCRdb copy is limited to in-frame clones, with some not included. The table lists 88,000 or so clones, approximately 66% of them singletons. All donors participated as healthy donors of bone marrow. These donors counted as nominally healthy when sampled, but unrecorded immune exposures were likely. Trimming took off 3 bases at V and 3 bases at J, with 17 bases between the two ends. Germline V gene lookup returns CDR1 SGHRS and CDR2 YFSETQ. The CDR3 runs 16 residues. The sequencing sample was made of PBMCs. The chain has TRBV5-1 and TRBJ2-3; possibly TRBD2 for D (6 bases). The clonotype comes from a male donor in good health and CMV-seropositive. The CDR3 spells CASSSGRAGRTDTQYF. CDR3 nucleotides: TGCGCCAGCAGCTCTGGACGGGCGGGGAGGACAGATACGCAGTATTTT. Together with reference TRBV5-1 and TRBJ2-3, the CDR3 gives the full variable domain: KAGVTQTPRYLIKTRGQQVTLSCSPISGHRSVSWYQQTPGQGLQFLFEYFSETQRNKGNFPGRFSGRQFSNSRSEMNVSTLELGDSALYLCASSSGRAGRTDTQYFGPGTRLTVL.